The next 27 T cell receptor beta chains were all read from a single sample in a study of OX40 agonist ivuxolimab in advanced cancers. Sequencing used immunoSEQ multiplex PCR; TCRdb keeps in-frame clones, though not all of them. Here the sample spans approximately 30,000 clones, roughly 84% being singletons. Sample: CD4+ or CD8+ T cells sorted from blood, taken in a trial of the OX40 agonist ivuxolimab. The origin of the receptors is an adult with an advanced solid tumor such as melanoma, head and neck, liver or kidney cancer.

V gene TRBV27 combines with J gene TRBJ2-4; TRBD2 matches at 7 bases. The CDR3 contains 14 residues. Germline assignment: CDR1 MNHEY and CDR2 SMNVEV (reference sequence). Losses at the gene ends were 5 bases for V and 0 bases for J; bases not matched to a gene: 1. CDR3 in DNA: TGTGCCAGCAGTCGGGGGGTAGCCAAAAACATTCAGTACTTC. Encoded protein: CASSRGVAKNIQYF.

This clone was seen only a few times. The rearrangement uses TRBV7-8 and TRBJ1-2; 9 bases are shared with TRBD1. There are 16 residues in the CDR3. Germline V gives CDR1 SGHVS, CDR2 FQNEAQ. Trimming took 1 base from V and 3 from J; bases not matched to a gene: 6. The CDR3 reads CASSLGGQGSDYGYTF. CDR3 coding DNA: TGTGCCAGCAGCTTAGGGGGACAGGGTAGCGACTATGGCTACACCTTC. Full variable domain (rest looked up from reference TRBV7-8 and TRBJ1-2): GAGVSQSPRYKVAKRGQDVALRCDPISGHVSLFWYQQALGQGPEFLTYFQNEAQLDKSGLPSDRFFAERPEGSVSTLKIQRTQQEDSAVYLCASSLGGQGSDYGYTFGSGTRLTVV.

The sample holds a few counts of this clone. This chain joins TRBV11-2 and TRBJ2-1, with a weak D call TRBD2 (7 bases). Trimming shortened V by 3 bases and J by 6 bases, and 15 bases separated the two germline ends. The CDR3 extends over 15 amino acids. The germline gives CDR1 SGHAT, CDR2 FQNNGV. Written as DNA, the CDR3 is TGTGCCAGCAGCTTCGAAGGGGGGGATGGCAATGAGCAGTTCTTC. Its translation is CASSFEGGDGNEQFF.

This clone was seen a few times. CDR3 residues: CASSLSSGPHQPQHF. Here the CDR3 DNA reads TGTGCCAGCAGTTTATCCTCGGGCCCCCATCAGCCCCAGCATTTT. The rearrangement uses TRBV27 and TRBJ1-5; D is uncertain. This CDR3 comprises 15 residues. Germline V gene sequence: CDR1 MNHEY, CDR2 SMNVEV (reference sequence). The V and J ends lost 0 bases and 5 bases respectively, with 11 bases between them.

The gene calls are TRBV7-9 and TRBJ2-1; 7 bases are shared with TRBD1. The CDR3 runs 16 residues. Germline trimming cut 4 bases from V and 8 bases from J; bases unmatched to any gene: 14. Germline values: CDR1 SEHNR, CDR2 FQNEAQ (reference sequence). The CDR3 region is CASSSLDRVDIDEQFF. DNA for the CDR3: TGTGCCAGCAGCTCCCTAGACAGGGTCGATATCGATGAGCAGTTCTTC.

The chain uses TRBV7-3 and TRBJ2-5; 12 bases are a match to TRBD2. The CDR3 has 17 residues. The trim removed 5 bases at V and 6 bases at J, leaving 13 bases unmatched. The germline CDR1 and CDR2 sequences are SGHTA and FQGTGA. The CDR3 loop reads CASSPPGLAGTYKTQYF. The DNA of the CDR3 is TGTGCCAGCAGCCCGCCGGGACTAGCGGGTACGTACAAGACCCAGTACTTC.

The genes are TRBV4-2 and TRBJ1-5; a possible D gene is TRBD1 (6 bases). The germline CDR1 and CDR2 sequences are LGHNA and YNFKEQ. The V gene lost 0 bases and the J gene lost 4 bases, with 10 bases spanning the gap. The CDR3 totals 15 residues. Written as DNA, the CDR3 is TGTGCCAGCAGCCAAGATTTTACAGGGAATCAGCCCCAGCATTTT. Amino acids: CASSQDFTGNQPQHF.

The CDR3 loop reads CASSLSEGVEQYF. CDR3 DNA sequence: TGTGCCAGCAGTTTATCCGAGGGGGTGGAGCAGTACTTC. V usage is TRBV27 and J usage is TRBJ2-7, with a possible D match to TRBD1 (6 bases). Trimming cost V 0 bases and J 7 bases, with 10 bases left between them. CDR3 size: 13 residues. From germline, CDR1 is MNHEY and CDR2 SMNVEV (reference sequence).

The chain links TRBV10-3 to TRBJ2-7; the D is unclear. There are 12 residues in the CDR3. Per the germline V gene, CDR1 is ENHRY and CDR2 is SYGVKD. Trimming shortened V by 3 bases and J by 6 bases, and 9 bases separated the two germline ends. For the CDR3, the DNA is TGTGCCATCAGTGATCTAGGCCGCGAGCAGTACTTC. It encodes CAISDLGREQYF.

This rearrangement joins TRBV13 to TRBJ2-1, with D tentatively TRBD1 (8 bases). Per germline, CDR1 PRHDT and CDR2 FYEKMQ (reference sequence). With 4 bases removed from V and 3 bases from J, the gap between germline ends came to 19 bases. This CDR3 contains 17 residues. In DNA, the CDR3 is TGTGCCAGCAGCTCCAGCCTACAGGGGGGGATCTACAATGAGCAGTTCTTC. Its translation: CASSSSLQGGIYNEQFF. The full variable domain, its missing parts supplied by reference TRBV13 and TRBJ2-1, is AAGVIQSPRHLIKEKRETATLKCYPIPRHDTVYWYQQGPGQDPQFLISFYEKMQSDKGSIPDRFSAQQFSDYHSELNMSSLELGDSALYFCASSSSLQGGIYNEQFFGPGTRLTVL.

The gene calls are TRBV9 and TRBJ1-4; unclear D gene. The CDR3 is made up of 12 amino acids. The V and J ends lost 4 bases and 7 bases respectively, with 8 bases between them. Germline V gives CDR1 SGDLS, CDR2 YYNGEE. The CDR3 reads CASSPSGEKLFF. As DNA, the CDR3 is TGTGCCAGCAGCCCGAGTGGTGAAAAACTGTTTTTT.

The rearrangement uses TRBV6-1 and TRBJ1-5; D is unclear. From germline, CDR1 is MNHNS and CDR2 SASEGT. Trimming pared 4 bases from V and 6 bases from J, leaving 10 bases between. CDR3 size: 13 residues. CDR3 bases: TGTGCCAGCAGTGTCAAGGGTGGTCAGCCCCAGCATTTT. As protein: CASSVKGGQPQHF.

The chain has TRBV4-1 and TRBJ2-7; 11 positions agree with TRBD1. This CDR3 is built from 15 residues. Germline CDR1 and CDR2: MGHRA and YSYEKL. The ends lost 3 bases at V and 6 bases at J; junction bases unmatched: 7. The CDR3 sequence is CASSQAPGTGGEQYF. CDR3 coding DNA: TGCGCCAGCAGCCAGGCCCCCGGGACAGGGGGCGAGCAGTACTTC.

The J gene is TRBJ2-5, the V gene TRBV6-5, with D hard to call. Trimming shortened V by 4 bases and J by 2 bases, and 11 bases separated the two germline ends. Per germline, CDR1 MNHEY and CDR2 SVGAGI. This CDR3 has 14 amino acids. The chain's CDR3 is CASSSFGQQETQYF. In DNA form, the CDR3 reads TGTGCCAGCAGTTCCTTCGGCCAGCAAGAGACCCAGTACTTC.

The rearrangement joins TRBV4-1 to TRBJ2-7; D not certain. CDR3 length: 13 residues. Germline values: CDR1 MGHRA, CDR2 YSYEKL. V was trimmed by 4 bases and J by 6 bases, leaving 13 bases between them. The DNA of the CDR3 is TGCGCCAGCAGCCGAGAGGCGGAATCCGAGCAGTACTTC. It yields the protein CASSREAESEQYF.

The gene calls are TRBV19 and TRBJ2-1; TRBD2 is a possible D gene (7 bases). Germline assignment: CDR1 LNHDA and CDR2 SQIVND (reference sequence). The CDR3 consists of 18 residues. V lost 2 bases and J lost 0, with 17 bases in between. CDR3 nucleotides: TGTGCCAGTAGTATATCATACGGGGGGCGGGGCTCCTACAATGAGCAGTTCTTC. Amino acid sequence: CASSISYGGRGSYNEQFF.

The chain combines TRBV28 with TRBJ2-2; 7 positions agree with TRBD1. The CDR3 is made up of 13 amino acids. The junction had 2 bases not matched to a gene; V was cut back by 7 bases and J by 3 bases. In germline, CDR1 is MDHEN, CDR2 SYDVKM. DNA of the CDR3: TGTGCCAGCAACCAGGGGGACACCGGGGAGCTGTTTTTT. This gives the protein CASNQGDTGELFF.

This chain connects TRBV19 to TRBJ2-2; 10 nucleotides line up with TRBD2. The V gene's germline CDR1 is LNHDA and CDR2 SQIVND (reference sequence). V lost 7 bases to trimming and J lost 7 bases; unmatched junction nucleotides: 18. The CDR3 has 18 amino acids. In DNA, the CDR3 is TGTGCCAGTACAGGGGAAGCGGGAGGGCCAAAGAGTCTCGGGGAGCTGTTTTTT. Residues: CASTGEAGGPKSLGELFF.

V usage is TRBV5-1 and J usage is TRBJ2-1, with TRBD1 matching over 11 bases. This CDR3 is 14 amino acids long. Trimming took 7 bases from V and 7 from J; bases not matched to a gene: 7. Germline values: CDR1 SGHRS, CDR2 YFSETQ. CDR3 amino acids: CASSDRGPGNEQFF. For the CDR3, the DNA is TGCGCCAGCTCGGACAGGGGGCCTGGGAATGAGCAGTTCTTC. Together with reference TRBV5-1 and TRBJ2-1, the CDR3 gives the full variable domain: KAGVTQTPRYLIKTRGQQVTLSCSPISGHRSVSWYQQTPGQGLQFLFEYFSETQRNKGNFPGRFSGRQFSNSRSEMNVSTLELGDSALYLCASSDRGPGNEQFFGPGTRLTVL.

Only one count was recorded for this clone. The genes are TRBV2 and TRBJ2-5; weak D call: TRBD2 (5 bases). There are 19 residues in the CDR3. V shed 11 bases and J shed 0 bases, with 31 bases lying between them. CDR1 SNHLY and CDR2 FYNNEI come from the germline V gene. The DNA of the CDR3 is TGTGCCGCCAGCTTTTCCACCGTGGAGCTCGGGGAGTACCAAGAGACCCAGTACTTC. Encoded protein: CAASFSTVELGEYQETQYF.

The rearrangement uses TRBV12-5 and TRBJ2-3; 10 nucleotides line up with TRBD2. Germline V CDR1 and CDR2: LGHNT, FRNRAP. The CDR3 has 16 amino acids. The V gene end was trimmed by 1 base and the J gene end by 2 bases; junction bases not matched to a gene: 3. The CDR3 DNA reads TGTGCTAGTGGTTTGGGGCTAGCGGGGGTCACAGATACGCAGTATTTT. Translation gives CASGLGLAGVTDTQYF.

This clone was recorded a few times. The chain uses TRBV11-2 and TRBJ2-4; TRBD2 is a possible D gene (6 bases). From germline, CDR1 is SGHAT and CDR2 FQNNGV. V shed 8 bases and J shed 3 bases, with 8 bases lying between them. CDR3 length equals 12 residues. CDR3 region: CASGGDKNIQYF. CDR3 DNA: TGTGCCAGCGGCGGGGACAAAAACATTCAGTACTTC. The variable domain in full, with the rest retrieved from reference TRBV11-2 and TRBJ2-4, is EAGVAQSPRYKIIEKRQSVAFWCNPISGHATLYWYQQILGQGPKLLIQFQNNGVVDDSQLPKDRFSAERLKGVDSTLKIQPAKLEDSAVYLCASGGDKNIQYFGAGTRLSVL.

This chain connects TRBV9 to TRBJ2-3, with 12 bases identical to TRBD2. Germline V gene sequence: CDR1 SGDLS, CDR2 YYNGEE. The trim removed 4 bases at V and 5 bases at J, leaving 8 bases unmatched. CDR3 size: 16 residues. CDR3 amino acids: CASSKPSGGAVDTQYF. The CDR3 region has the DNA TGTGCCAGCAGCAAACCTAGCGGGGGGGCCGTAGATACGCAGTATTTT.

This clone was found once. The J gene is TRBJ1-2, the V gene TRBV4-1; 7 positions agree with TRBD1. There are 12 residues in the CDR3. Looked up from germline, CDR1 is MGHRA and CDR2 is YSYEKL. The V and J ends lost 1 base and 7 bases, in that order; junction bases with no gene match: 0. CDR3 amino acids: CASSQAGGGYTF. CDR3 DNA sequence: TGCGCCAGCAGCCAAGCAGGGGGTGGCTACACCTTC.

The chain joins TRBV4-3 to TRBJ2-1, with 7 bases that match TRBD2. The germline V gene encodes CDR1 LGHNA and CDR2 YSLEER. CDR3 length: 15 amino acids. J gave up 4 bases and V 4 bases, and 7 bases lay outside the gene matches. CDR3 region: CASSPKAGLYNEQFF. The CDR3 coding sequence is TGCGCCAGCAGCCCCAAAGCGGGGTTATACAATGAGCAGTTCTTC.

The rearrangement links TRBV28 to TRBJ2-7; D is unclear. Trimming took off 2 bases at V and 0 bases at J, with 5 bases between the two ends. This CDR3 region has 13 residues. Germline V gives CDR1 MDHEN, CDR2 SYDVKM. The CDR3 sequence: CASSLPSSYEQYF. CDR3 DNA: TGTGCCAGCAGTTTACCCAGCTCCTACGAGCAGTACTTC.

The CDR3 reads CSVRDTSIYEQYF. The CDR3, as DNA: TGCAGCGTCCGGGACACCTCGATCTACGAGCAGTACTTC. The chain joins TRBV29-1 to TRBJ2-7, with D tentatively TRBD1 (6 bases). V dropped 6 bases and J dropped 3 bases, with 15 bases sitting between them. CDR1 is SQVTM and CDR2 is ANQGSEA in the germline V gene. This CDR3 region has 13 residues.